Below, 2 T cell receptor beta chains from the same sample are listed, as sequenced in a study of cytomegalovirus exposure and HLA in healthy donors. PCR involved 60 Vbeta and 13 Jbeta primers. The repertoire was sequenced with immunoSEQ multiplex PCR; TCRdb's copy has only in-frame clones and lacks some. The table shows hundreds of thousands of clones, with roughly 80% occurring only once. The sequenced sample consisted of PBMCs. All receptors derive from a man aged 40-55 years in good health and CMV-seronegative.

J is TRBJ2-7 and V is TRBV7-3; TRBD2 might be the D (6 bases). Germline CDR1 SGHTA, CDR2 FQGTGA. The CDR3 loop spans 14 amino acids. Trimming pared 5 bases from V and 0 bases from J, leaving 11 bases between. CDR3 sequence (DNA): TGTGCCAGCAGCCCTAGCGAACTCTCCTACGAGCAGTACTTC. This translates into CASSPSELSYEQYF. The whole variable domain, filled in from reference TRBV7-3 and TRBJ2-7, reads GAGVSQTPSNKVTEKGKYVELRCDPISGHTALYWYRQSLGQGPEFLIYFQGTGAADDSGLPNDRFFAVRPEGSVSTLKIQRTERGDSAVYLCASSPSELSYEQYFGPGTRLTVT.

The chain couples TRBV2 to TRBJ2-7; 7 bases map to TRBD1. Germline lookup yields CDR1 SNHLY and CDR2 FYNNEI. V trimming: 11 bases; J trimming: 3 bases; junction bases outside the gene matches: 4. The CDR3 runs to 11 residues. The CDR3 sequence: CAGGQHYEQYF. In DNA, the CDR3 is TGTGCCGGGGGACAGCACTACGAGCAGTACTTC.